The present T cell receptor (beta chain) was sequenced within a study of OX40 agonist ivuxolimab in advanced cancers. This table comes from immunoSEQ multiplex PCR, and its TCRdb copy is limited to in-frame clones, with some not included. Among 60,000 or so clones listed, around 87% were seen once. Trimming removed 2 bases at V and 4 bases at J, with 12 bases between. Germline lookup yields CDR1 SGDLS and CDR2 YYNGEE. The length of the CDR3 is 14 residues. The sequences come from CD4+ or CD8+ T cells sorted from blood, collected in a trial of the OX40 agonist ivuxolimab. The chain uses TRBV9 and TRBJ1-2, with D possibly being TRBD1 (5 bases). This receptor was identified in an adult with an advanced solid tumor such as melanoma, head and neck, liver or kidney cancer. CDR3 region: CASSVFDRRYGYTF. The CDR3 nucleotides read TGTGCCAGCAGCGTTTTCGACAGACGCTATGGCTACACCTTC.